This T cell receptor beta chain derives from a study of T-cell reconstitution after alpha-beta-depleted transplantation in children. Overall study findings and caveats: T-cell numbers and diversity, one year after transplant, stemmed largely from T cells that were newly produced. At day 60, the high TCRbeta diversity found in some patients originated from recipient T cells and thymic progenitors that had survived. Two months or so post-transplant, alpha-beta T cells reportedly derived from several hundred expanded graft clones.

Note on this clonotype: Its specificity is unknown.

Using unique molecular identifiers, the investigators prepared the TCRbeta library. In TCRdb, the PCR reads were re-called with MiXCR into one record per CDR3 protein. In the table there are approximately 210,000 distinct CDR3 sequences, approximately 17% of which are singletons. This CDR3 spans 14 amino acids. The germline V gene encodes CDR1 SGDLS and CDR2 YYNGEE. Trimming took 1 base from V and 1 from J, leaving 8 bases between them. The sequencing here drew on PBMCs, mostly from graft donor cells, taken 360 days after TCRalphabeta/CD19-depleted stem cell transplant. The chain joins TRBV9 to TRBJ2-5; D is ambiguous. The receptor was derived from a male patient between 2 and 15 years old who had a stem cell transplant for acute lymphoblastic leukemia, so the T cells may come from the graft donor. The CDR3, as DNA: TGTGCCAGCAGCGTATCGCCAGCCCAAGAGACCCAGTACTTC. Translating gives CASSVSPAQETQYF.